Given below is one T cell receptor beta chain in context. The data stem from a study of cytomegalovirus exposure and HLA in healthy donors. Generated by immunoSEQ multiplex PCR, the TCRdb table keeps only in-frame clones and is missing some. The data contain some 120,000 clones, 70% to 90% of them seen just once; the ten biggest clones take up roughly 2%. Among the roughly 110 subjects of the validation cohort, separate from the approximately 700-subject first cohort, were the donors. Trimming removed 0 bases at V and 2 bases at J, with 25 bases between. Germline loops: CDR1 MGHRA, CDR2 YSYEKL. This CDR3 has 20 residues.

Sequencing was carried out using PBMCs. The TCR was taken from a woman aged 18-29 years in good health and CMV-seronegative. V is TRBV4-1 and J is TRBJ1-2; D possibly corresponds to TRBD1 (5 bases). The CDR3 protein is CASSQDFTGALIGRNYGYTF. The CDR3 nucleotides read TGCGCCAGCAGCCAAGATTTTACAGGAGCGTTGATTGGTAGGAACTATGGCTACACCTTC.